This T cell receptor beta chain was observed in a study of monozygotic twins with inflammatory bowel disease (dated by TCRdb to between 2018 and 2021). With respect to the entire study: The complete study included some 28 monozygotic twin pairs: 19 IBD-discordant Danish pairs and nine German pairs, of which four were IBD-concordant and five were IBD-discordant. Disease-associated traits were sought mainly through comparisons between IBD patients and their genetically identical healthy co-twins within discordant pairs. Each individual had, on average, about 151 000 unique TCRalpha sequences and 181 000 unique TCRbeta sequences available for analysis.

In regard to this clonotype: The target of this receptor is not known.

The library was made by 5' RACE. Each TCR library was prepared from about 3.5 ug of total RNA. For each sample, cDNA was synthesized in eight separate reactions using SMARTScribe reverse transcriptase. During cDNA synthesis, template switching introduced unique molecular identifiers that contained a 6-nucleotide sample barcode. Two nested PCRs of roughly 16 and 10 cycles amplified the TCRalpha and TCRbeta cDNA, and bead purification followed each PCR. Before amplification, cDNA was treated with uracil DNA-glycosylase and purified using the QIAquick PCR purification kit. The second PCR added Illumina TruSeq-compatible adapters along with sample-specific barcodes. Library quality and concentration were assessed using TapeStation and Qubit, and about 5 ng of each library was pooled. Sequencing of pooled libraries was carried out on an Illumina HiSeq2500 single-index Rapid Run using 2 x 100 bp reads and custom sequencing primers. In the paper's pipeline: MiGEC version 1.2.6 was used for UMI-based consensus assembly, which corrected PCR and sequencing errors. MiXCR version 2.1.1 was used for V(D)J alignment, clonotype assembly and CDR3 extraction. Gene usage, clonotype sharing and MAIT/NKT TCR abundance were normalised by analysing the top 1000, 10 000 and 20 000 clonotypes per sample. After downsampling to 27 000 UMIs, diversity was calculated as the inverse Simpson index using the vegan R package. Statistical testing used paired Mann-Whitney U tests on the discordant twin pairs and applied Benjamini-Hochberg correction for multiple testing. TCRdb reprocessed the reads and assigns one entry to each CDR3 protein sequence, leaving out DNA. TCRdb, not the original authors, processed these V and J calls. The sample has about 110,000 distinct CDR3 sequences on record. The ten largest account for around 12% of the sample.

Overall results and qualifications from the work: Measured by the inverse Simpson index, TCRbeta repertoire diversity was lower in IBD patients than in their healthy co-twins. Compared with healthy twins, IBD patients had fewer clonotypes in common with other individuals, a difference most pronounced in patients showing signs of disease activity. Repertoire similarity did not differ between concordant and discordant twins, possibly due to limited statistical power. No single strong signal or clonotype linked to IBD turned up in the results, so the idea that one exists was not supported. Distinction between different T cell subtypes could not be achieved in the analysis. Differing immunosuppressive treatments among patients may have added background noise and inter-individual variability to the repertoires.

A roughly 2.4 ml peripheral blood sample was drawn into PAXgene tubes per donor and stored at -80°C. Total RNA was isolated from whole blood with the PAXgene blood miRNA kit on an automated QIAcube, without T cell sorting. Deep TCRalpha and TCRbeta repertoire profiling with unique molecular barcoding was performed on peripheral blood of monozygotic twin pairs concordant or discordant for inflammatory bowel disease. Smoking habits were recorded for all twin pairs, and individuals were classified as current, former or never smokers. The CDR3 sequence holds 16 residues, the cysteine and phenylalanine included. No DNA was logged. CDR1 and CDR2, per the germline V gene (reference sequence), are LNHNV and YYDKDF.

The TCR originated in a human donor with ulcerative colitis or Crohn's disease, or a healthy co-twin of an affected twin (not recorded which). The sequenced sample consisted of blood. The V gene is TRBV15 and the J gene is TRBJ1-1; the D call from TCRdb, TRBD1, cannot be confirmed without DNA. CDR3 protein: CATSPQDRGLSTEAFF.